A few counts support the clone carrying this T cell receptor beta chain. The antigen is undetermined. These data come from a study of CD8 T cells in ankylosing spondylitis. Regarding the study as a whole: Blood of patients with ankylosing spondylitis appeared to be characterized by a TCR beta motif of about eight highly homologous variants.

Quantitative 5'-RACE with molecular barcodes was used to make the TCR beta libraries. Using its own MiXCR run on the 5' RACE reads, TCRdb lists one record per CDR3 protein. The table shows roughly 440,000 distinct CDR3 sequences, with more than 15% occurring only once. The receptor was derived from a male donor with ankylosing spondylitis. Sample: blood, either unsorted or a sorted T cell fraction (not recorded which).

CDR3 bases: TGCAGCGTCAGGGTGAACACTGAAGCTTTCTTT. Amino acid sequence: CSVRVNTEAFF. The J gene is TRBJ1-1, the V gene TRBV29-1; weak D call: TRBD1 (5 bases). Germline values: CDR1 SQVTM, CDR2 ANQGSEA. This CDR3 is built from 11 residues. Trimming cost V 6 bases and J 0 bases, with 5 bases left between them. The entire variable domain, with the rest obtained from reference TRBV29-1 and TRBJ1-1, is as follows: SAVISQKPSRDICQRGTSLTIQCQVDSQVTMMFWYRQQPGQSLTLIATANQGSEATYESGFVIDKFPISRPNLTFSTLTVSNMSPEDSSIYLCSVRVNTEAFFGQGTRLTVV.